One sample yielded the 20 T cell receptor beta chains listed below, sequenced in a study of Ad26.COV2.S vaccination and SARS-CoV-2 variants. Profiled with immunoSEQ multiplex PCR; TCRdb holds only in-frame clones, not every one. This table has 150,000 to 200,000 clones, roughly nine tenths appearing once. The sample in question was peripheral blood, obtained after recovery from COVID-19. Receptors were obtained from a human donor who had recovered from COVID-19.

The rearrangement uses TRBV6-5 and TRBJ2-5, with TRBD1 matching over 9 bases. The tail of the sequence fits TRBJ2-7 better, so the J call may be wrong. The CDR3 is 14 amino acids. The germline CDR1 and CDR2 sequences are MNHEY and SVGAGI. CDR3 region: CASSTGTGYSEQYF. The CDR3 region has the DNA TGTGCCAGCAGCACCGGGACAGGGTATAGCGAGCAGTACTTC.

This chain uses TRBV9 with TRBJ2-3; D gene unclear. V was clipped by 0 bases and J by 4 bases, with 6 bases between them. Germline loops: CDR1 SGDLS, CDR2 YYNGEE. This CDR3 is 13 amino acids long. CDR3 bases: TGTGCCAGCAGCGTAGAGCCTGCAGATACGCAGTATTTT. Its translation: CASSVEPADTQYF.

The chain carries TRBV25-1 and TRBJ2-2; D is perhaps TRBD2 (6 bases). V lost 1 base and J 3 bases, leaving 12 bases between the germline ends. The CDR3 length is 16 residues. Germline V gives CDR1 MGHDK, CDR2 SYGVNS. The CDR3 protein is CASSESGTEHTGELFF. CDR3 nucleotide sequence: TGTGCCAGCAGTGAATCGGGGACTGAGCACACCGGGGAGCTGTTTTTT.

In this sample, this clone turned up once. The V and J genes are TRBV7-8 and TRBJ1-1, with a weak D call TRBD1 (5 bases). The CDR3 is made up of 18 amino acids. CDR1 and CDR2 from the germline V gene are SGHVS and FQNEAQ. Trimming removed 5 bases from V and 0 bases from J, with 22 bases in between. The CDR3 is CASSLSPRIRGMNTEAFF. Here the CDR3 DNA reads TGTGCCAGCAGCCTTAGCCCAAGGATAAGGGGCATGAACACTGAAGCTTTCTTT.

The chain links TRBV19 to TRBJ2-2, with 7 bases aligning to TRBD2. V shed 6 bases and J 6 bases; nucleotides not matched to a gene: 10. There are 15 residues in the CDR3. The V gene's germline CDR1 is LNHDA and CDR2 SQIVND (reference sequence). The CDR3 loop reads CASSPWAGEPGELFF. DNA of the CDR3: TGTGCCAGTAGCCCATGGGCGGGAGAACCCGGGGAGCTGTTTTTT.

This clone has a single count. The chain has TRBV6-1 and TRBJ2-2, with D perhaps given as TRBD1 or TRBD2 (5 bases each). Germline V lookup: CDR1 MNHNS, CDR2 SASEGT. The CDR3 is 16 amino acids. Trimming removed 4 bases from V and 4 bases from J, with 16 bases in between. The CDR3 nucleotides are TGTGCCAGCAGTGCGTCGAGGGGCCCGGTCACCGGGGAGCTGTTTTTT. Its translation is CASSASRGPVTGELFF.

The CDR3 region has the DNA TGTGCCAGCAGCTTAGTAGGGAGTGGGGCCCAGCATTTT. Its translation is CASSLVGSGAQHF. This chain links TRBV5-5 with TRBJ1-5, with no clear D. Germline V gene lookup returns CDR1 SGHKS and CDR2 YYEKEE (reference sequence). Trimming took off 2 bases at V and 11 bases at J, with 14 bases between the two ends. This CDR3 region has 13 residues.

The chain couples TRBV9 to TRBJ2-7; 10 nucleotides agree with TRBD2. From germline, CDR1 is SGDLS and CDR2 YYNGEE. The CDR3 is made up of 18 amino acids. Trimming removed 0 bases from V and 2 bases from J; junction bases left unmatched: 11. CDR3 sequence (DNA): TGTGCCAGCAGCGTAGAAGGTAGCGGGAGGTTCGGGACCTACGAGCAGTACTTC. It is translated as CASSVEGSGRFGTYEQYF.

This CDR3 reads CATSGSYRDPHEGYTF. The CDR3 DNA follows: TGTGCCACCAGTGGCAGTTACCGGGACCCCCATGAAGGCTACACCTTC. V gene TRBV24-1 combines with J gene TRBJ1-2, with a tentative D call TRBD1 (5 bases). Germline CDR1 KGHDR, CDR2 SFDVKD. The CDR3 runs to 16 residues. The V end was cut by 5 bases, the J end by 8 bases, with 23 bases between.

J is TRBJ2-7 and V is TRBV7-9; weak D call: TRBD2 (5 bases). Trimming cost V 3 bases and J 7 bases, with 16 bases left between them. The CDR3 runs to 14 residues. Germline V gene lookup returns CDR1 SEHNR and CDR2 FQNEAQ (reference sequence). CDR3 loop: CASSLAGPLFEQYF. For the CDR3, the DNA is TGTGCCAGCAGCTTGGCGGGCCCCTTATTTGAGCAGTACTTC.

This chain uses TRBV5-1 with TRBJ2-5; the match to TRBD2 covers 11 bases. There are 16 residues in the CDR3. The germline gives CDR1 SGHRS, CDR2 YFSETQ. Trimming cost V 3 bases and J 2 bases; bases outside gene matches: 6. For the CDR3, the DNA is TGCGCCAGCAGCTCAGGGACTAGCGGAGCTCAAGAGACCCAGTACTTC. Its translation is CASSSGTSGAQETQYF.

This chain uses TRBV19 with TRBJ1-3; 8 nucleotides align to TRBD1. Trimming at V came to 8 bases and at J to 0 bases, leaving 12 bases not matched to a gene. The CDR3 spans 17 residues. Germline CDR1 reads LNHDA; CDR2 reads SQIVND (reference sequence). This CDR3 reads CASQSRDRSISGNTIYF. In DNA, the CDR3 is TGTGCCAGTCAATCCCGGGACAGGTCGATCTCTGGAAACACCATATATTTT.

The chain combines TRBV5-4 with TRBJ1-1; a possible D gene is TRBD1 (5 bases). CDR1 and CDR2 from the germline V gene are SGHNT and YYREEE (reference sequence). Trimming left V 6 bases short and J 4 bases short, with 25 bases between. This CDR3 is 17 amino acids long. CDR3 protein: CASISIGLGGRGTEAFF. The CDR3 coding sequence is TGTGCCAGCATTTCTATCGGGTTGGGGGGAAGGGGCACTGAAGCTTTCTTT.

The rearrangement joins TRBV2 to TRBJ1-5, with 7 nucleotides matching TRBD1. The ends lost 6 bases at V and 0 bases at J; junction bases unmatched: 5. Germline V gene data show CDR1 as SNHLY and CDR2 as FYNNEI. CDR3 length: 15 residues. The CDR3 loop reads CASRGQSASNQPQHF. The DNA of the CDR3 is TGTGCCAGCAGGGGACAGTCTGCTAGCAATCAGCCCCAGCATTTT.

This clone appeared a single time. The chain employs TRBV5-5 and TRBJ1-2, with D possibly matching TRBD1 (5 bases). Per germline, CDR1 SGHKS and CDR2 YYEKEE (reference sequence). The length of the CDR3 is 14 residues. Trimming left V 0 bases short and J 1 base short, with 7 bases between. DNA for the CDR3: TGTGCCAGCAGCTTGGACAGGAATAACTATGGCTACACCTTC. Amino acid sequence: CASSLDRNNYGYTF.

The chain carries TRBV6-2 or TRBV6-3 and TRBJ2-5; the match to TRBD2 covers 12 bases. This CDR3 contains 15 residues. Germline CDR1 reads MNHEY; CDR2 reads SVGEGT. The junction had 3 bases not matched to a gene; V was cut back by 6 bases and J by 1 base. The CDR3 sequence: CASSTSGGSQETQYF. In DNA, the CDR3 is TGTGCCAGCAGCACTAGCGGGGGGTCCCAAGAGACCCAGTACTTC.

In its sample, this clone was seen once. The chain combines TRBV29-1 with TRBJ2-3, with a weak D call TRBD2 (5 bases). Deletions cut 4 bases from V and 4 bases from J, with 9 bases between. Germline values: CDR1 SQVTM, CDR2 ANQGSEA. This CDR3 is 12 amino acids long. CDR3 loop: CSVVRGSDTQYF. Here the CDR3 DNA reads TGCAGCGTTGTCCGGGGTTCAGATACGCAGTATTTT.

The chain has TRBV15 and TRBJ2-1, with 16 bases aligning to TRBD2. Germline V CDR1 and CDR2: LNHNV, YYDKDF (reference sequence). The CDR3 loop spans 22 amino acids. Unmatched junction bases numbered 12, after V lost 1 base and J lost 0 bases. The CDR3 sequence: CATSRVGTSGGERFNSYNEQFF. CDR3 bases: TGTGCCACCAGCAGAGTCGGGACTAGCGGGGGGGAGAGATTCAACTCCTACAATGAGCAGTTCTTC.

The chain employs TRBV6-5 and TRBJ1-1, with TRBD1 matching over 8 bases. This CDR3 contains 12 residues. Germline CDR1 is MNHEY and CDR2 is SVGAGI. The V and J ends lost 11 bases and 1 base, in that order; junction bases with no gene match: 3. CDR3 nucleotide sequence: TGTGCCGGAGGACAGGGGAACACTGAAGCTTTCTTT. Residues: CAGGQGNTEAFF.

V and J are TRBV9 and TRBJ2-5; D is tentatively TRBD1 or TRBD2 (6 bases each). The CDR3 totals 15 residues. V was cut by 0 bases and J by 2 bases, with 11 bases left in between. Germline-derived CDR1 and CDR2 are SGDLS and YYNGEE. CDR3 in amino acids: CASSVAQGGQETQYF. The CDR3 DNA reads as TGTGCCAGCAGCGTAGCACAGGGAGGACAAGAGACCCAGTACTTC.